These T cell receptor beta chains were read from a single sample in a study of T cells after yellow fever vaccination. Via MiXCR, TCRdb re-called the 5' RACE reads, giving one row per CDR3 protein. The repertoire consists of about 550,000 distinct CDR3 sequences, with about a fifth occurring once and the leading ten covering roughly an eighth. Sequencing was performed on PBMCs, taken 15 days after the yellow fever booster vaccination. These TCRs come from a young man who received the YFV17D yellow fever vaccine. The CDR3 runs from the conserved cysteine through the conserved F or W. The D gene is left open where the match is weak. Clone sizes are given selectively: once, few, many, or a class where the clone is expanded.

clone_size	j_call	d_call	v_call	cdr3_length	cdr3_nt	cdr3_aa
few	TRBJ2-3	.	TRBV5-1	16	TGCGCCAGCAGCTTGGCAGGAAGAGGGGGTACAGATACGCAGTATTTT	CASSLAGRGGTDTQYF
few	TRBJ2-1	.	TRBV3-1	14	TGTGCCAGCAGCCAAGAAGGTGTCTACAATGAGCAGTTCTTC	CASSQEGVYNEQFF
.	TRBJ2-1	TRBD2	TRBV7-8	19	TGTGCCAGCAGCTCGATGTTTTCGGTAGGGCTAGCGGGAGGAAGAGAGCAGTTCTTC	CASSSMFSVGLAGGREQFF
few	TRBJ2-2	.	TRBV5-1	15	TGCGCCAGCAGCCAACTTATCGTGAACACCGGGGAGCTGTTTTTT	CASSQLIVNTGELFF
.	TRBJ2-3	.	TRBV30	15	TGTGCCTGGAGTGCTGGTCAGGCTGGGACAGATACGCAGTATTTT	CAWSAGQAGTDTQYF
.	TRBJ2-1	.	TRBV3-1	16	TGTGCCAGCAGCCAAGAAGGGGGGAGGTCCTACAATGAGCAGTTCTTC	CASSQEGGRSYNEQFF
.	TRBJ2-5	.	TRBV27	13	TGTGCCAGCAGTTGGCGGTGGGGAGAGACCCAGTACTTC	CASSWRWGETQYF
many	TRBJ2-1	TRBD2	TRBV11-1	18	TGTGCCAGCAGCGGGGTTTCGGCGGGAGGGGGCTCCTACAATGAGCAGTTCTTC	CASSGVSAGGGSYNEQFF
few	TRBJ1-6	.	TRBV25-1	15	TGTGCCAGCAGTGAATCGGCGATCTTAATCGCGCCCCTCCACTTT	CASSESAILIAPLHF
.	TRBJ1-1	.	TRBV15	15	TGTGCCACCAGCAGAGTGTTTAAGGGACTCACTGAAGCTTTCTTT	CATSRVFKGLTEAFF
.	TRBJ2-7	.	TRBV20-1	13	TGCAGTGCCCCGGATAGCGGCTCCTACGAGCAGTACTTC	CSAPDSGSYEQYF
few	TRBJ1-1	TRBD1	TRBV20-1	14	TGCAGTGCTTCCAGGACAGGGGTTCGGACTGAAGCTTTCTTT	CSASRTGVRTEAFF
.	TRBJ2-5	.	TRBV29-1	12	TGCAGCGCCGGGGCTCGCGAAGAGACCCAGTACTTC	CSAGAREETQYF
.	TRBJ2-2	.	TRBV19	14	TGTGCCAGTATGTGGCAGGGGCCCCCCGGGGAGCTGTTTTTT	CASMWQGPPGELFF
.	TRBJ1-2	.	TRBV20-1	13	TGCAGTGCTACCCCTTTCCGGTCCGGTGGCTACACCTTC	CSATPFRSGGYTF
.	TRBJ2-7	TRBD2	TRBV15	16	TGTGCCACCAGCAGGACTAGCGGGAGGCTGGCCTACGAGCAGTACTTC	CATSRTSGRLAYEQYF
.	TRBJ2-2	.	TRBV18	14	TGTGCCAGCTCACCCTTTTCGGCCACCGGGGAGCTGTTTTTT	CASSPFSATGELFF
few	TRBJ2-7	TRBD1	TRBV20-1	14	TGCAGTGCTAGAGACCCACAGGGGGCTGACGAGCAGTACTTC	CSARDPQGADEQYF
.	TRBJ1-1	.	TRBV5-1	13	TGCGCCAGCTTCAAGGAGACGAACACTGAAGCTTTCTTT	CASFKETNTEAFF
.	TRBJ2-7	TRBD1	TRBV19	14	TGTGCCAGTACCTCGCCCGGGACAGCCTACGAGCAGTACTTC	CASTSPGTAYEQYF
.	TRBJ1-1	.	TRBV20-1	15	TGCAGTGCTAGACTCAGGGGCCTCTTGAACACTGAAGCTTTCTTT	CSARLRGLLNTEAFF
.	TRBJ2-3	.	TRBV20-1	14	TGCAGTGCCACCCCGTCAGCGTCCTTGGATACGCAGTATTTT	CSATPSASLDTQYF
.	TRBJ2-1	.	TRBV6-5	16	TGTGCCAGCAGTTACTCCGGCCGTATCTCAGGGGATGAGCAGTTCTTC	CASSYSGRISGDEQFF
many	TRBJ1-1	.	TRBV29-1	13	TGCAGCGCCGAGGTCAGTTTGAACACTGAAGCTTTCTTT	CSAEVSLNTEAFF
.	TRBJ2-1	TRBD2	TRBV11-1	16	TGTGCCAGCAGCCCCTTAGCGGGAGCTCTTTACAATGAGCAGTTCTTC	CASSPLAGALYNEQFF
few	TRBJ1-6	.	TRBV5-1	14	TGCGCCAGCAGCTTGGAGTGGGGCAATTCACCCCTCCACTTT	CASSLEWGNSPLHF
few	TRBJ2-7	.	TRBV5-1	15	TGCGCCAGCAGCTCTCCCAGGGGGGCCTCCTACGAGCAGTACTTC	CASSSPRGASYEQYF
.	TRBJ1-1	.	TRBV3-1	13	TGTGCCAGCAGTATATCCGGGACACCTGAAGCTTTCTTT	CASSISGTPEAFF
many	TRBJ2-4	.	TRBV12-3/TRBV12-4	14	TGTGCCAGCAGTTTAGGGGGAGCCAAAAACATTCAGTACTTC	CASSLGGAKNIQYF
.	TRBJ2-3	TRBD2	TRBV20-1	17	TGCAGTGCTGGAGGACTAGCGGGACGGTCTAGCACAGATACGCAGTATTTT	CSAGGLAGRSSTDTQYF
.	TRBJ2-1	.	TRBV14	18	TGTGCCAGCAGCCAAGATCCCTCCTCAGGGGATCTCTACAATGAGCAGTTCTTC	CASSQDPSSGDLYNEQFF
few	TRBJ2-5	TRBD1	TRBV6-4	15	TGTGCCAGCAGTGACCTCGGGGACAGGGAAGAGACCCAGTACTTC	CASSDLGDREETQYF
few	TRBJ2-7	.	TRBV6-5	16	TGTGCCAGCAGTTACAGCCCTACCCTCTACGCCTACGAGCAGTACTTC	CASSYSPTLYAYEQYF
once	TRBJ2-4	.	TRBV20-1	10	TGCAGGGGGGTCAAAAACATTCAGTACTTC	CRGVKNIQYF
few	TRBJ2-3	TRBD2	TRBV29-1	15	TGCAGCGTGGAAGGGACTAGCGCAAGCACAGATACGCAGTATTTT	CSVEGTSASTDTQYF
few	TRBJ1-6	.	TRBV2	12	TGTGCCAGCGGCACAGGGTTTTCACCCCTCCACTTT	CASGTGFSPLHF
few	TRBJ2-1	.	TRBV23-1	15	TGCGCCAGCAGTCAATCGAATCGCTCCTACAATGAGCAGTTCTTC	CASSQSNRSYNEQFF
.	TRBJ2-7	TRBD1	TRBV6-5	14	TGTGCCAGCACTTCCGGGACAGGCACCCGCGAGCAGTACTTC	CASTSGTGTREQYF
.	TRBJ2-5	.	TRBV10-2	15	TGCGCCAGCAGTCCCAAGCCGACCCACCAAGAGACCCAGTACTTC	CASSPKPTHQETQYF
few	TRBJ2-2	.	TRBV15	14	TGTGCCACCAGAAGGGGCACGGGATACGGGGAGCTGTTTTTT	CATRRGTGYGELFF
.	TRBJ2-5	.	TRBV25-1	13	TGTGCCAGCAGTGAACTGGCACAGGAACCCCAGTACTTC	CASSELAQEPQYF
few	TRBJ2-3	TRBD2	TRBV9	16	TGTGCCAGCAGCGATCTAGCGGGAGTCAACACAGATACGCAGTATTTT	CASSDLAGVNTDTQYF
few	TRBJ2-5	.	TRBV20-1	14	TGCAGTGCCCCGGACACACTCGGGGTAGAGACCCAGTACTTC	CSAPDTLGVETQYF
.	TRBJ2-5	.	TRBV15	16	TGTGCCACCAGCAGAGATAGGTCGGGCGGGCAAGAGACCCAGTACTTC	CATSRDRSGGQETQYF
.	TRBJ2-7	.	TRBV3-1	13	TGTGCCAGCAGCCAGGGCCTCAGAGGAGAGCAGTACTTC	CASSQGLRGEQYF
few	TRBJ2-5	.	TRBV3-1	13	TGTGCCAGCAAACCCGGGAGTGGGGAGACCCAGTACTTC	CASKPGSGETQYF
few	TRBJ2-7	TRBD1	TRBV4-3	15	TGCGCCAGCAGCCAAGAAGGGGACAGCTTCTACGAGCAGTACTTC	CASSQEGDSFYEQYF
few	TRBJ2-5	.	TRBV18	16	TGTGCCAGCTCACCGCGGATTTCAACGGGTGAGGAGACCCAGTACTTC	CASSPRISTGEETQYF
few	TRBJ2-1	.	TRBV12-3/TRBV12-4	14	TGTGCCAGCTGGACTTCGGGAACACTTCATGAGCAGTTCTTC	CASWTSGTLHEQFF
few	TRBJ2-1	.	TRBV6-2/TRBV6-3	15	TGTGCCAGCAGTTTAGGGGACCCTATATACAATGAGCAGTTCTTC	CASSLGDPIYNEQFF
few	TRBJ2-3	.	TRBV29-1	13	TGCAGCGTTTGGAGGGGAGACACAGATACGCAGTATTTT	CSVWRGDTDTQYF
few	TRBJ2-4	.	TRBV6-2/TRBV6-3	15	TGTGCCAGCAGTTACTCTGGGCAGGGGAAAAACATTCAGTACTTC	CASSYSGQGKNIQYF
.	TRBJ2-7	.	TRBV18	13	TGTGCCAGCTCCCCCACGTGGGGGCGGGAAAAGTACTTC	CASSPTWGREKYF
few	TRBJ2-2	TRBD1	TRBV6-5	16	TGTGCCAGCAGTTACGTCGGACAAGGGGGCACCCGGGAGCTGTTTTTT	CASSYVGQGGTRELFF
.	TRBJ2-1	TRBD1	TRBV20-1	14	TGCAGTGCCAGTAGACAGGGGCTAGGGAATGAGCAGTTCTTC	CSASRQGLGNEQFF
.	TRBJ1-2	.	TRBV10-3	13	TGTGCCATCAGTGAGGGGACGCCGGTTTACTACACCTTC	CAISEGTPVYYTF
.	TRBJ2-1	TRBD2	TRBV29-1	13	TGCAGCGTTGTACTAGCGGGGGACAATGAGCAGTTCTTC	CSVVLAGDNEQFF
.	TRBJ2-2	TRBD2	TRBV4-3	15	TGCGCCAGCAGCCACCCTAGCGGAGCTACCGGGGAGCTGTTTTTT	CASSHPSGATGELFF